This TCR beta chain comes out of a study of cytomegalovirus exposure and HLA in healthy donors. At the level of the study: Among about 200 million T cells, an earlier analysis found 90 million to 130 million unique TCR beta sequences. The study's findings and limits: Association with HLA alleles at 0.05 false discovery rate was found for 15,000 to 20,000 TCR beta sequences in a later analysis.

As to this clone: What it binds is unknown.

Amplification used 60 Vbeta primers and 13 Jbeta primers. TCRdb's copy holds only in-frame clones and misses some; the assay was immunoSEQ multiplex PCR. The repertoire consists of roughly 200,000 clones, with 80% to 90% occurring once and the leading ten covering about 1.8%. Germline CDR1 reads SNHLY; CDR2 reads FYNNEI. This CDR3 is built from 14 residues. Germline trimming cut 4 bases from V and 15 bases from J; bases unmatched to any gene: 14. The receptor was derived from a man aged 40-49 years in good health and CMV-seropositive. V gene TRBV2 combines with J gene TRBJ1-4, with TRBD1 matching 7 bases. Sequencing used PBMCs. The CDR3 DNA sequence: TGTGCCAGCAGTGGGCGGACAGGCCAGAAATTTTTGTTTTTT. This gives the protein CASSGRTGQKFLFF.